These 32 T cell receptor beta chains share one sample of origin, sequenced in a study of blood T cell repertoires in COVID-19. TCRdb's table, derived via immunoSEQ multiplex PCR, lists solely in-frame clones and lacks some. The sample has about 260,000 clones, 91% seen once. The sample was PBMCs or T cells enriched from blood (not recorded which). These receptors all stem from a man aged 35-49 years who had been exposed to COVID-19.

The chain carries TRBV27 and TRBJ2-7; 8 nucleotides line up with TRBD1. The V segment lost 6 bases and the J segment 2 bases; nucleotides outside the gene matches: 12. The V gene's germline CDR1 is MNHEY and CDR2 SMNVEV (reference sequence). This CDR3 contains 16 residues. The CDR3 loop is CASSQFRDRSTYEQYF. The CDR3 DNA sequence: TGTGCCAGCAGCCAGTTCCGGGACAGGTCTACCTACGAGCAGTACTTC.

The genes are TRBV29-1 and TRBJ2-1; 9 bases line up with TRBD1. With V trimmed by 8 bases and J by 5 bases, 10 bases remained unmatched. The CDR3 has 14 residues. Looked up from germline, CDR1 is SQVTM and CDR2 is ANQGSEA. For the CDR3, the DNA is TGCAGCTATTTGGGACAGGGTTGGGACAATGAGCAGTTCTTC. Translated, it gives CSYLGQGWDNEQFF.

Details on this clone: In the same sample, other DNA sequences code for this CDR3. The chain carries TRBV9 and TRBJ2-7; TRBD2 matches at 9 bases. CDR3 length: 15 amino acids. Unmatched junction bases numbered 4, after V lost 0 bases and J lost 3 bases. CDR1 and CDR2 (germline): SGDLS, YYNGEE. The CDR3, as DNA: TGTGCCAGCAGCGTAGGGGATAGCGGGAGCTACGAGCAGTACTTC. Protein product: CASSVGDSGSYEQYF.

This chain links TRBV6-1 with TRBJ2-1; D might be TRBD2 (5 bases). The CDR3 contains 20 residues. Looked up from germline, CDR1 is MNHNS and CDR2 is SASEGT. Between the trimmed V and J ends, which lost 2 bases and 6 bases, there was a span of 29 bases. In nucleotides, the CDR3 is TGTGCCAGCAGTGAATGGAGGTGGCAGACCGAACGCTTTGCATTCAATGAGCAGTTCTTC. Translation gives CASSEWRWQTERFAFNEQFF.

Only one count was recorded for this clone. V and J are TRBV27 and TRBJ1-4, with unresolved D. From germline, CDR1 is MNHEY and CDR2 SMNVEV (reference sequence). This CDR3 contains 13 residues. V was clipped by 8 bases and J by 8 bases, with 15 bases between them. This CDR3 reads CASRHSGWEKLFF. Here the CDR3 DNA reads TGTGCCAGCCGTCATTCGGGTTGGGAAAAACTGTTTTTT.

The chain employs TRBV7-8 and TRBJ2-7; 7 bases fit TRBD1. The CDR3 spans 16 residues. In germline, CDR1 is SGHVS, CDR2 FQNEAQ. V shed 0 bases and J 6 bases; nucleotides not matched to a gene: 11. In DNA, the CDR3 is TGTGCCAGCAGCTTAGCACCGGGACAGCTTTCTTCCGAGCAGTACTTC. This encodes CASSLAPGQLSSEQYF.

The V gene is TRBV7-6, the J gene TRBJ2-7, with 12 bases fitting TRBD2. This CDR3 contains 14 residues. Trimming at V came to 4 bases and at J to 4 bases, leaving 2 bases not matched to a gene. Germline V CDR1 and CDR2: SGHVS, FNYEAQ. CDR3 protein: CASSSTSGSYEQYF. The DNA for the CDR3 is TGTGCCAGCAGCTCGACTAGCGGGAGTTACGAGCAGTACTTC.

This chain joins TRBV29-1 and TRBJ2-7, with D perhaps TRBD1 (5 bases). V was pared by 2 bases and J by 0 bases, with 8 bases between. CDR3 length: 13 amino acids. CDR1 and CDR2 (germline): SQVTM, ANQGSEA. The CDR3 protein is CSVEKGSSYEQYF. The CDR3 nucleotides read TGCAGCGTTGAAAAGGGGTCCTCCTACGAGCAGTACTTC.

The V gene is TRBV4-3, the J gene TRBJ1-5; tentatively, D is TRBD1 (5 bases). CDR1 is LGHNA and CDR2 is YSLEER in the germline V gene. There are 15 residues in the CDR3. Deletions cut 0 bases from V and 6 bases from J, with 12 bases between. The DNA of the CDR3 is TGCGCCAGCAGCCAAGAGCGGCAGGGAGGTCAGCCCCAGCATTTT. This codes for CASSQERQGGQPQHF.

This clone is a singleton in its sample. This rearrangement joins TRBV29-1 to TRBJ2-7, with D possibly TRBD2 on 6 matching bases. The CDR3 sequence is 14 residues long. The V end was cut by 2 bases, the J end by 2 bases, with 13 bases between. From germline, CDR1 is SQVTM and CDR2 ANQGSEA. The CDR3 region has the DNA TGCAGCGTTGAATATCCGGGGGAAACCTACGAGCAGTACTTC. Translated, it gives CSVEYPGETYEQYF.

About this clone itself: Additional DNA sequences in this sample encode the identical CDR3. The rearrangement joins TRBV27 to TRBJ2-3; D remains unclear. V was cut by 2 bases and J by 4 bases, with 4 bases left in between. CDR1 MNHEY and CDR2 SMNVEV come from the germline V gene (reference sequence). The CDR3 totals 12 residues. For the CDR3, the DNA is TGTGCCAGCAGTTTAATCGCAGATACGCAGTATTTT. It yields the protein CASSLIADTQYF.

There are a few counts of this clone. J is TRBJ2-3 and V is TRBV28; 11 nucleotides align to TRBD2. Germline trimming cut 4 bases from V and 5 bases from J; bases unmatched to any gene: 11. Germline assignment: CDR1 MDHEN and CDR2 SYDVKM. The CDR3 loop spans 17 amino acids. CDR3 bases: TGTGCCAGCAGTTCCCGTAAGTCTAGCGGGAGGAGAGATACGCAGTATTTT. It yields the protein CASSSRKSSGRRDTQYF.

CDR3 in amino acids: CATIRRAGVTDTQYF. The CDR3 region has the DNA TGTGCCACTATAAGGAGAGCGGGAGTAACAGATACGCAGTATTTT. The chain combines TRBV19 with TRBJ2-3; 8 bases are shared with TRBD2. The CDR3 runs to 15 residues. In germline, CDR1 is LNHDA, CDR2 SQIVND (reference sequence). With V trimmed by 10 bases and J by 3 bases, 12 bases remained unmatched.

The V call is TRBV5-1, the J call TRBJ1-1; D may be TRBD1 (5 bases). CDR1 and CDR2 (germline): SGHRS, YFSETQ. The CDR3 length is 18 residues. Trimming left V 4 bases short and J 4 bases short, with 26 bases between. CDR3 in DNA: TGCGCCAGCAGCGTAGATCAATGGAGGGGTCCGCGGGGCACTGAAGCTTTCTTT. Protein: CASSVDQWRGPRGTEAFF.

This clone has just one count. The chain couples TRBV28 to TRBJ2-7; no firm D call. This CDR3 region has 14 residues. The germline CDR1 and CDR2 sequences are MDHEN and SYDVKM. V shed 7 bases and J shed 0 bases, with 13 bases lying between them. Here the CDR3 reads CASNPTGRSYEQYF. CDR3 coding DNA: TGTGCCAGCAATCCAACTGGGCGCTCCTACGAGCAGTACTTC.

This chain connects TRBV5-4 to TRBJ2-7; no definite D call. The CDR3 has 12 amino acids. Germline CDR1 SGHNT, CDR2 YYREEE (reference sequence). Trimming took 0 bases from V and 4 from J, leaving 5 bases between them. The DNA for the CDR3 is TGTGCCAGCAGCTTGGACACGTACGAGCAGTACTTC. Translated, it gives CASSLDTYEQYF.

This rearrangement joins TRBV27 to TRBJ1-1, with 8 nucleotides matching TRBD1. The V gene end was trimmed by 5 bases and the J gene end by 0 bases; junction bases not matched to a gene: 8. The germline V gene encodes CDR1 MNHEY and CDR2 SMNVEV (reference sequence). The CDR3 has 16 amino acids. CDR3 sequence reads: CASSRTGSLMNTEAFF. CDR3 sequence (DNA): TGTGCCAGCAGTCGGACAGGGAGCCTCATGAACACTGAAGCTTTCTTT.

This clone has a single count. V gene TRBV21-1 combines with J gene TRBJ1-1; the table's D call TRBD1 went unverified against the DNA. TRBV21-1 represents a pseudogene. The CDR3 is made up of 16 amino acids. The CDR3 DNA reads as TGTGCCAGCAGCAAATGTTATAGGACAGGAACGTCTGAAGCTTTCTTT. Translated, it gives CASSKCYRTGTSEAFF.

The V call is TRBV6-2 or TRBV6-3, the J call TRBJ2-7; D is perhaps TRBD1 (5 bases). This CDR3 comprises 15 residues. V was trimmed by 4 bases and J by 3 bases, leaving 16 bases between them. CDR1 MNHEY and CDR2 SVGEGT come from the germline V gene. CDR3 sequence reads: CASSSVTATFYEQYF. The CDR3 DNA follows: TGTGCCAGCAGTTCAGTGACAGCCACATTCTACGAGCAGTACTTC.

Only one count was recorded for this clone. The V and J genes are TRBV15 and TRBJ1-5; D remains ambiguous. Per germline, CDR1 LNHNV and CDR2 YYDKDF (reference sequence). V lost 9 bases and J lost 0, with 15 bases in between. This CDR3 has 15 residues. The CDR3 DNA reads as TGTGCCACGCAAGCGGGCTCCCATAGCAATCAGCCCCAGCATTTT. Its protein is CATQAGSHSNQPQHF. The full variable domain, its missing parts supplied by reference TRBV15 and TRBJ1-5, is DAMVIQNPRYQVTQFGKPVTLSCSQTLNHNVMYWYQQKSSQAPKLLFHYYDKDFNNEADTPDNFQSRRPNTSFCFLDIRSPGLGDTAMYLCATQAGSHSNQPQHFGDGTRLSIL.

The chain is built from TRBV5-1 and TRBJ2-7; TRBD2 matches 12 bases. The CDR3 runs 14 residues. Germline V CDR1 and CDR2: SGHRS, YFSETQ. V lost 4 bases to trimming and J lost 3 bases; unmatched junction nucleotides: 2. CDR3 amino acids: CASSRGLAGYEQYF. In nucleotides, the CDR3 is TGCGCCAGCAGCCGGGGACTAGCGGGCTACGAGCAGTACTTC.

CDR3 loop: CASSARGGTSGYNEQFF. CDR3 in DNA: TGTGCCAGCAGCGCCCGGGGAGGGACTAGCGGTTACAATGAGCAGTTCTTC. The chain uses TRBV9 and TRBJ2-1; 11 bases align to TRBD2. This CDR3 comprises 17 residues. V lost 3 bases and J lost 4; bases outside the gene matches: 9. Germline CDR1 and CDR2: SGDLS and YYNGEE.

This rearrangement joins TRBV4-2 to TRBJ2-1; 15 bases are shared with TRBD2. The V gene end was trimmed by 3 bases and the J gene end by 3 bases; junction bases not matched to a gene: 6. Germline V gene data show CDR1 as LGHNA and CDR2 as YNFKEQ. The CDR3 loop spans 18 amino acids. CDR3 residues: CASSQGLAGGRDYNEQFF. The CDR3 nucleotides read TGTGCCAGCAGCCAGGGACTAGCGGGAGGAAGGGACTACAATGAGCAGTTCTTC.

The genes are TRBV27 and TRBJ2-7, with TRBD2 matching 10 bases. With 4 bases clipped from V and 5 bases from J, the junction kept 8 bases outside the gene matches. The germline V gene encodes CDR1 MNHEY and CDR2 SMNVEV (reference sequence). This CDR3 is 15 amino acids long. The CDR3 DNA reads TGTGCCAGCAGTTCTAGCGGGAGTTTCACCCACGAGCAGTACTTC. Translation: CASSSSGSFTHEQYF.

The chain recombines TRBV12-5 with TRBJ2-1, with TRBD2 matching over 10 bases. The germline V gene encodes CDR1 LGHNT and CDR2 FRNRAP. This CDR3 is built from 18 residues. The junction had 5 bases not matched to a gene; V was cut back by 0 bases and J by 0 bases. The CDR3 bases are TGTGCTAGTGGTTTGGTACAAACTAGCGGGAACTCCTACAATGAGCAGTTCTTC. It yields the protein CASGLVQTSGNSYNEQFF. Supplemented by reference TRBV12-5 and TRBJ2-1, the full variable domain reads DARVTQTPRHKVTEMGQEVTMRCQPILGHNTVFWYRQTMMQGLELLAYFRNRAPLDDSGMPKDRFSAEMPDATLATLKIQPSEPRDSAVYFCASGLVQTSGNSYNEQFFGPGTRLTVL.

In its sample, this clone was seen once. The gene calls are TRBV19 and TRBJ2-1, with 8 bases identical to TRBD2. The CDR3 runs to 12 residues. CDR1 and CDR2 from the germline V gene are LNHDA and SQIVND (reference sequence). Trimming took 2 bases from V and 15 from J; bases not matched to a gene: 6. CDR3 protein: CASSIPAGDPFF. The CDR3 coding sequence is TGTGCCAGTAGTATACCAGCGGGAGACCCGTTCTTC.

V is TRBV5-1 and J is TRBJ1-1; no reliable D call. The V and J ends lost 4 bases and 1 base respectively, with 14 bases between them. The CDR3 consists of 15 residues. Germline-derived CDR1 and CDR2 are SGHRS and YFSETQ. The CDR3 sequence is CASSETQIPNTEAFF. CDR3 in DNA: TGCGCCAGCAGCGAGACACAGATACCGAACACTGAAGCTTTCTTT.

In this sample, this clone turned up a few times. The J gene is TRBJ2-7, the V gene TRBV27; the D gene is possibly TRBD1 (6 bases). CDR3 length equals 14 residues. With 5 bases removed from V and 3 bases from J, the gap between germline ends came to 14 bases. The germline V gene has CDR1 MNHEY and CDR2 SMNVEV (reference sequence). The CDR3 nucleotides read TGTGCCAGCAGTCGCCCGGGACATAGCTACGAGCAGTACTTC. The encoded protein is CASSRPGHSYEQYF.

The chain is built from TRBV19 and TRBJ2-3; 7 nucleotides line up with TRBD2. The CDR3 spans 16 residues. V shed 3 bases and J 5 bases; nucleotides not matched to a gene: 11. CDR1 and CDR2 from the germline V gene are LNHDA and SQIVND (reference sequence). CDR3 coding DNA: TGTGCCAGTAGTATCAACCCCAGCGGGATGGTAGATACGCAGTATTTT. It specifies CASSINPSGMVDTQYF. The entire variable domain, with the rest obtained from reference TRBV19 and TRBJ2-3, is as follows: DGGITQSPKYLFRKEGQNVTLSCEQNLNHDAMYWYRQDPGQGLRLIYYSQIVNDFQKGDIAEGYSVSREKKESFPLTVTSAQKNPTAFYLCASSINPSGMVDTQYFGPGTRLTVL.

The V gene is TRBV27, the J gene TRBJ2-1; 7 bases fit TRBD2. V shed 2 bases, J shed 6 bases, and the junction held 7 bases outside the gene matches. Germline V gene data show CDR1 as MNHEY and CDR2 as SMNVEV (reference sequence). The CDR3 length is 15 residues. For the CDR3, the DNA is TGTGCCAGCAGTTTAGGGGCGGGGGTAATCAATGAGCAGTTCTTC. As protein: CASSLGAGVINEQFF.

This chain uses TRBV28 with TRBJ2-7, with a tentative D call TRBD2 (5 bases). This CDR3 has 13 amino acids. Looked up from germline, CDR1 is MDHEN and CDR2 is SYDVKM. The V gene lost 7 bases and the J gene lost 4 bases, with 14 bases spanning the gap. Written as DNA, the CDR3 is TGTGCCAGCATGCGGAGTGGGAGTTACGAGCAGTACTTC. Residues: CASMRSGSYEQYF.

V usage is TRBV10-3 and J usage is TRBJ2-1; the D gene is possibly TRBD2 (6 bases). Germline CDR1 ENHRY, CDR2 SYGVKD. The CDR3 is 14 residues long. V lost 7 bases and J lost 5, with 15 bases in between. In DNA form, the CDR3 reads TGTGCCATCACGAGGGAGGTTTTAGACAATGAGCAGTTCTTC. This encodes CAITREVLDNEQFF.